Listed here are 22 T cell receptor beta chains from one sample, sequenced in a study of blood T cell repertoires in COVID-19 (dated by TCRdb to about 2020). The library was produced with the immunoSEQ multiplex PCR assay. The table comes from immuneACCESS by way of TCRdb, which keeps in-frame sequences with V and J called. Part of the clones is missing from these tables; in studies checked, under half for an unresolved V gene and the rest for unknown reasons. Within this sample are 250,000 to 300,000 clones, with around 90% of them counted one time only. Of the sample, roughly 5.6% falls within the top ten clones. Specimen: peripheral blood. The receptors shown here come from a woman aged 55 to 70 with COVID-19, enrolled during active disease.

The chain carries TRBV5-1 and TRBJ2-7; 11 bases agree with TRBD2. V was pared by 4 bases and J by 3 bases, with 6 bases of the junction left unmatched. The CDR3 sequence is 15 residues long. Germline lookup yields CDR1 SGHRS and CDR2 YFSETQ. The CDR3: CASSPGLAVHYEQYF. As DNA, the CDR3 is TGCGCCAGCAGCCCGGGACTAGCGGTACACTACGAGCAGTACTTC.

CDR3 sequence (DNA): TGCAGCGTCAAGACCCAGGCGAATGGCTACACCTTC. Translating gives CSVKTQANGYTF. The chain has TRBV29-1 and TRBJ1-2; no reliable D call. Germline values: CDR1 SQVTM, CDR2 ANQGSEA. The V gene lost 6 bases and the J gene lost 6 bases, with 14 bases spanning the gap. CDR3 size: 12 residues.

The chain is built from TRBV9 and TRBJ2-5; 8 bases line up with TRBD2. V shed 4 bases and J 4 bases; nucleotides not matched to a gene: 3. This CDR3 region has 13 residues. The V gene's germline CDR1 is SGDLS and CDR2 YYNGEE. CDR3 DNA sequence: TGTGCCAGCAGCATCAGCGGGAGAGAGACCCAGTACTTC. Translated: CASSISGRETQYF.

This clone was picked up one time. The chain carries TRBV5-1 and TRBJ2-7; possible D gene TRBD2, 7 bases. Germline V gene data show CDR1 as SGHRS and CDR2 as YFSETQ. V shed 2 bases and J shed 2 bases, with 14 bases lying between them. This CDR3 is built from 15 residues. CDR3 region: CASSLGLGGPYEQYF. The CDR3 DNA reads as TGCGCCAGCAGCTTAGGACTCGGGGGGCCCTACGAGCAGTACTTC.

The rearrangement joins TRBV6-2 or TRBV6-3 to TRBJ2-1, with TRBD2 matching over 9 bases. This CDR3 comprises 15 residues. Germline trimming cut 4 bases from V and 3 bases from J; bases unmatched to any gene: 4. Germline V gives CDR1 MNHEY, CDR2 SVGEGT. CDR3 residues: CASSWGLAFYNEQFF. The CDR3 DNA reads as TGTGCCAGCAGTTGGGGACTAGCTTTCTACAATGAGCAGTTCTTC.

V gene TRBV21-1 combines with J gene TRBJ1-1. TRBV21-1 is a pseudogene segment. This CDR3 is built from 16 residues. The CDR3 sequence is CASSKEDYRPNTEAFF. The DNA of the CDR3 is TGTGCCAGCAGCAAAGAGGACTACAGACCGAACACTGAAGCTTTCTTT.

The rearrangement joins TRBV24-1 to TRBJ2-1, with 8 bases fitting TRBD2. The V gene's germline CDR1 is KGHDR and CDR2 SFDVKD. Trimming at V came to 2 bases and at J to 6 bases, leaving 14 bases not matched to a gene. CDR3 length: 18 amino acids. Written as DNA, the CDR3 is TGTGCCACCAGTGATTATCAGAGAGCGGGAGCTTCTCCCAATGAGCAGTTCTTC. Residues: CATSDYQRAGASPNEQFF.

The CDR3 coding sequence is TGTGCCAGCTCACCGAGGTTCAAACCGGACACCATATATTTT. It codes for CASSPRFKPDTIYF. The chain carries TRBV18 and TRBJ1-3; D remains unclear. Germline V gene lookup returns CDR1 KGHSH and CDR2 LQKENI. This CDR3 has 14 amino acids. Trimming took off 3 bases at V and 8 bases at J, with 14 bases between the two ends.

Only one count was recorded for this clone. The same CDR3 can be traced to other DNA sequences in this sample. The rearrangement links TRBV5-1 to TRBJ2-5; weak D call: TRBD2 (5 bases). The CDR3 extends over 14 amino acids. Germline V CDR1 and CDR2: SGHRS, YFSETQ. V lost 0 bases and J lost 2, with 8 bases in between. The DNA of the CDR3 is TGCGCCAGCAGCTTGGTTGGAGGTCAAGAGACCCAGTACTTC. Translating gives CASSLVGGQETQYF.

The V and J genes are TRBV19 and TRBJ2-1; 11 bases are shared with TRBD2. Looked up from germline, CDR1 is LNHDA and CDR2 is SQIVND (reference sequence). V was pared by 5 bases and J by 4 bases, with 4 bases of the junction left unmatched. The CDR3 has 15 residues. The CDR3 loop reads CASSLTSGIYNEQFF. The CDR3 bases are TGTGCCAGTAGTCTGACTAGCGGGATATACAATGAGCAGTTCTTC.

The CDR3, as DNA: TGTGCCAGCAGCCTAACCACGGCCAGGGGGGCCGAGCAGTACTTC. Translation gives CASSLTTARGAEQYF. This chain joins TRBV27 and TRBJ2-7; a weak D match, TRBD1 (7 bases). Germline CDR1 reads MNHEY; CDR2 reads SMNVEV (reference sequence). Trimming shortened V by 6 bases and J by 6 bases, and 21 bases separated the two germline ends. This CDR3 is 15 amino acids long.

For the CDR3, the DNA is TGTGCCAGCAGCCGAGGACAGACTGAAGCTTTCTTT. This sequence encodes CASSRGQTEAFF. The V and J genes are TRBV11-2 and TRBJ1-1, with a tentative D call TRBD1 (6 bases). The CDR3 has 12 amino acids. CDR1 and CDR2 from the germline V gene are SGHAT and FQNNGV. V was shortened by 5 bases and J by 5 bases, with 9 bases between the two germline ends.

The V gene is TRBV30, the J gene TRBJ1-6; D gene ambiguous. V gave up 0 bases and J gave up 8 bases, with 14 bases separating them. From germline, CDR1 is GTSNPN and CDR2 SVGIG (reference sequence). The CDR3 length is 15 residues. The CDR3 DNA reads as TGTGCCTGGAGTGTACCCAGCGAAAAGGATTCACCCCTCCACTTT. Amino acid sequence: CAWSVPSEKDSPLHF.

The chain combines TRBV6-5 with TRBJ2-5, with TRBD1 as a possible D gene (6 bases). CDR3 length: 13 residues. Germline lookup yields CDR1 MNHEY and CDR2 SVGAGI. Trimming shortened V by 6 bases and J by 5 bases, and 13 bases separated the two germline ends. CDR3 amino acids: CASRQGSLETQYF. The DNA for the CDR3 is TGTGCCAGCAGACAGGGTTCTCTGGAGACCCAGTACTTC.

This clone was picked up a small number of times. CDR3 region: CASSYDLRVNTGELFF. For the CDR3, the DNA is TGTGCCAGCAGTTACGATCTCAGGGTGAACACCGGGGAGCTGTTTTTT. The genes are TRBV6-2 or TRBV6-3 and TRBJ2-2; tentatively, D is TRBD1 (5 bases). This CDR3 has 16 residues. The ends were cut back, 2 bases at V and 1 base at J, with 11 bases in the middle. Germline V CDR1 and CDR2: MNHEY, SVGEGT.

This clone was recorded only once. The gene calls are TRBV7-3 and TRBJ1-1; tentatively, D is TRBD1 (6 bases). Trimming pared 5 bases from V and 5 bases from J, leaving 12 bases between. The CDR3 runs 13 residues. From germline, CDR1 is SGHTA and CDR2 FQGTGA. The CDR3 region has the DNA TGTGCCAGCAGCCTCGACAGGTTGACTGAAGCTTTCTTT. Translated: CASSLDRLTEAFF.

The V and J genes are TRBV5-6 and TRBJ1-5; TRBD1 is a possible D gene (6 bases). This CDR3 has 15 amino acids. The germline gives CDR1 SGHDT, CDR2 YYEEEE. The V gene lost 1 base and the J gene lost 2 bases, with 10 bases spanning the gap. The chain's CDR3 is CASSLWDTGNQPQHF. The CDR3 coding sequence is TGTGCCAGCAGCTTGTGGGACACCGGCAATCAGCCCCAGCATTTT.

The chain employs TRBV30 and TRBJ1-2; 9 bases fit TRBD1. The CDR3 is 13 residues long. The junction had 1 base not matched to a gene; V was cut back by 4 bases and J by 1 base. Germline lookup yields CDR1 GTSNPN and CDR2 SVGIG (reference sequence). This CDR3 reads CAWTGQGNYGYTF. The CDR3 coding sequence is TGTGCCTGGACGGGACAGGGTAACTATGGCTACACCTTC.

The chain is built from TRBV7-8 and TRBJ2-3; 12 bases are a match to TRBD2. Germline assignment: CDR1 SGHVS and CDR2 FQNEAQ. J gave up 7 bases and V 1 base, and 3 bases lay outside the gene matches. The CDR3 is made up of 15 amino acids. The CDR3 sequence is CASSLGLAGEHTQYF. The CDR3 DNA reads TGTGCCAGCAGCTTAGGACTAGCGGGAGAGCATACGCAGTATTTT.

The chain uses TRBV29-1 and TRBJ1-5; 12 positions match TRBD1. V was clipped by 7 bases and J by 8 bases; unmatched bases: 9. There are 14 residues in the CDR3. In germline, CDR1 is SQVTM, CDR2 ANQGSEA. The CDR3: CSARAGQGAEPQHF. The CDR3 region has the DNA TGCAGCGCCAGGGCGGGACAGGGGGCCGAGCCCCAGCATTTT.

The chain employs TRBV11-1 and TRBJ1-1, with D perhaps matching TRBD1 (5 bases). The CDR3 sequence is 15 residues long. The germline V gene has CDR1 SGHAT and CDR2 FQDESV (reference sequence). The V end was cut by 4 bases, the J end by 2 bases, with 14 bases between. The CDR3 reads CASSSKQGFNTEAFF. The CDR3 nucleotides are TGTGCCAGCAGCTCAAAGCAGGGATTCAACACTGAAGCTTTCTTT.

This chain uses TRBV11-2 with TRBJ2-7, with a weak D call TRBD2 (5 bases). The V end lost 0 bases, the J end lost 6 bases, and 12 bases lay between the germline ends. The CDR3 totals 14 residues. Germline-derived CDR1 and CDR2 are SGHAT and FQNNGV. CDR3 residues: CASSLDPGVPEQYF. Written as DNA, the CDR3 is TGTGCCAGCAGCTTAGACCCCGGGGTACCCGAGCAGTACTTC. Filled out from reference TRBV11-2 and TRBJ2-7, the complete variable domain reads EAGVAQSPRYKIIEKRQSVAFWCNPISGHATLYWYQQILGQGPKLLIQFQNNGVVDDSQLPKDRFSAERLKGVDSTLKIQPAKLEDSAVYLCASSLDPGVPEQYFGPGTRLTVT.